The 6 T cell receptor beta chains in this list originate from one sample, sequenced in a study of radiation and T cells in renal cell carcinoma. Some clones are missing from TCRdb's copy, which holds only in-frame ones; the method was immunoSEQ multiplex PCR. The data show 65,000 or so clones, around 80% seen once. The time point denotes: blood 4 weeks post-SBRT, at nephrectomy. Treatment defined: 15 Gy SBRT to primary tumor, nephrectomy 4 weeks later. Sequencing was performed on blood, taken from a patient whose treatment included radiotherapy and nephrectomy. These receptor sequences come from a man between 60 and 75 years old with renal cell carcinoma.

The rearrangement joins TRBV7-3 to TRBJ1-3; D perhaps matches TRBD1 (5 bases). The V end was cut by 1 base, the J end by 2 bases, with 12 bases between. Per the germline V gene, CDR1 is SGHTA and CDR2 is FQGTGA. This CDR3 is built from 16 residues. The CDR3 loop reads CASSLNAGRTGNTIYF. The CDR3 DNA reads TGTGCCAGCAGCTTAAATGCAGGGCGGACTGGAAACACCATATATTTT.

This sequence joins TRBV19 and TRBJ1-2, with TRBD1 matching over 8 bases. The CDR3 length is 17 residues. Trimming took 5 bases from V and 6 from J; bases not matched to a gene: 17. CDR1 is LNHDA, CDR2 SQIVND, per germline (reference sequence). DNA of the CDR3: TGTGCCAGTAGTCCCCGACCCCAGGGGGCGGGTAGTGATGGCTACACCTTC. Translating it yields CASSPRPQGAGSDGYTF. Looking up the rest from reference TRBV19 and TRBJ1-2 gives the full variable domain: DGGITQSPKYLFRKEGQNVTLSCEQNLNHDAMYWYRQDPGQGLRLIYYSQIVNDFQKGDIAEGYSVSREKKESFPLTVTSAQKNPTAFYLCASSPRPQGAGSDGYTFGSGTRLTVV.

J is TRBJ1-2 and V is TRBV19; maybe TRBD1 (6 bases). The CDR3 consists of 12 residues. The V end lost 9 bases, the J end lost 2 bases, and 10 bases lay between the germline ends. In germline, CDR1 is LNHDA, CDR2 SQIVND (reference sequence). The CDR3 sequence is CASLGQNYGYTF. The CDR3 DNA reads TGTGCCAGCCTCGGACAGAACTATGGCTACACCTTC.

V usage is TRBV7-2 and J usage is TRBJ2-2; D perhaps matches TRBD1 (5 bases). The V gene's germline CDR1 is SGHTA and CDR2 FQGNSA. The CDR3 runs 16 residues. V was shortened by 5 bases and J by 3 bases, with 16 bases between the two germline ends. CDR3 sequence reads: CASSQGVGADTGELFF. CDR3 DNA sequence: TGTGCCAGCAGCCAAGGGGTTGGGGCAGACACCGGGGAGCTGTTTTTT.

This chain links TRBV11-2 with TRBJ2-3; 11 nucleotides agree with TRBD2. Germline CDR1 is SGHAT and CDR2 is FQNNGV. The CDR3 sequence is 15 residues long. V lost 5 bases to trimming and J lost 4 bases; unmatched junction nucleotides: 5. CDR3 DNA sequence: TGTGCCAGCAGCCCGTTAGCGGGAGGGGCAGATACGCAGTATTTT. Translation gives CASSPLAGGADTQYF.

V usage is TRBV5-6 and J usage is TRBJ2-5, with 8 bases that match TRBD1. The germline gives CDR1 SGHDT, CDR2 YYEEEE. CDR3 length: 16 amino acids. J gave up 0 bases and V 4 bases, and 8 bases lay outside the gene matches. This CDR3 is CASSPGQAANQETQYF. CDR3 bases: TGTGCCAGCAGCCCGGGACAGGCCGCGAACCAAGAGACCCAGTACTTC.